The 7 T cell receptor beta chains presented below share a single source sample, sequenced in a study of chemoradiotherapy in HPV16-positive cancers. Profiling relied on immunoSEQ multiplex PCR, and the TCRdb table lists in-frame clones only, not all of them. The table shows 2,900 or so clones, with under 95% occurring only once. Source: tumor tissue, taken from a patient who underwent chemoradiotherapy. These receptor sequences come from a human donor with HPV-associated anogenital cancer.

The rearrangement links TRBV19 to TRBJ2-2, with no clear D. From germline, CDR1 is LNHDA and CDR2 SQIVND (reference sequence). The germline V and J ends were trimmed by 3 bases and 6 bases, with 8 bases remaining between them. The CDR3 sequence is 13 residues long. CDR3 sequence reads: CASSILGAGELFF. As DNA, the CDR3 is TGTGCCAGTAGTATCCTGGGTGCCGGGGAGCTGTTTTTT.

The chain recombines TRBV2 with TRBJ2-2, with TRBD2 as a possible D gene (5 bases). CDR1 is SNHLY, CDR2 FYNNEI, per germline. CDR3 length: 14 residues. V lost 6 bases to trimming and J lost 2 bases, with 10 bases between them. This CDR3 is CASRAGSNTGELFF. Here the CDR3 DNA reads TGTGCCAGCAGGGCGGGTTCCAACACCGGGGAGCTGTTTTTT.

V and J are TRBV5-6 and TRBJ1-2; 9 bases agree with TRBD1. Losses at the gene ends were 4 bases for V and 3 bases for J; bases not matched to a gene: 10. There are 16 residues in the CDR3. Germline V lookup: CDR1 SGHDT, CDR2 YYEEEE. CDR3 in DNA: TGTGCCAGCAGCATAGGGACAGGGAATCTTTACTATGGCTACACCTTC. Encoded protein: CASSIGTGNLYYGYTF. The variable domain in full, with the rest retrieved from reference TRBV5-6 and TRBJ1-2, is DAGVTQSPTHLIKTRGQQVTLRCSPKSGHDTVSWYQQALGQGPQFIFQYYEEEERQRGNFPDRFSGHQFPNYSSELNVNALLLGDSALYLCASSIGTGNLYYGYTFGSGTRLTVV.

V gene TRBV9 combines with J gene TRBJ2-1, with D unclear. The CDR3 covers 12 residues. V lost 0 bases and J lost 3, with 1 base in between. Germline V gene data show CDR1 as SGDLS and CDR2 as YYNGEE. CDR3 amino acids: CASSVGYNEQFF. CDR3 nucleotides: TGTGCCAGCAGCGTAGGCTACAATGAGCAGTTCTTC.

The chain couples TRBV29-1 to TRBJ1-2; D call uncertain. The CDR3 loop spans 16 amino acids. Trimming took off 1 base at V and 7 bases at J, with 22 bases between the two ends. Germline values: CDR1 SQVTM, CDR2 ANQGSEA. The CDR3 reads CSVEGPLQKMFGGYTF. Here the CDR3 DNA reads TGCAGCGTTGAAGGGCCGCTTCAGAAGATGTTCGGTGGCTACACCTTC.

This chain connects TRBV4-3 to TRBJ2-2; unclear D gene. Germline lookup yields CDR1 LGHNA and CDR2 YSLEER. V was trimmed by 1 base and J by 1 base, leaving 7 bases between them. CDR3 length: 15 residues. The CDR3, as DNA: TGCGCCAGCAGCCAAGTTAAGGGGAACACCGGGGAGCTGTTTTTT. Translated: CASSQVKGNTGELFF.

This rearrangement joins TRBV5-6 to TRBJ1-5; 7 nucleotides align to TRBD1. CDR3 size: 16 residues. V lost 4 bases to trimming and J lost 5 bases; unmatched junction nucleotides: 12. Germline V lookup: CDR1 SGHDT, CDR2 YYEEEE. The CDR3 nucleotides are TGTGCCAGCAGCCGCTGGTCAGGGGGTGGGGATCAGCCCCAGCATTTT. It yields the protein CASSRWSGGGDQPQHF.